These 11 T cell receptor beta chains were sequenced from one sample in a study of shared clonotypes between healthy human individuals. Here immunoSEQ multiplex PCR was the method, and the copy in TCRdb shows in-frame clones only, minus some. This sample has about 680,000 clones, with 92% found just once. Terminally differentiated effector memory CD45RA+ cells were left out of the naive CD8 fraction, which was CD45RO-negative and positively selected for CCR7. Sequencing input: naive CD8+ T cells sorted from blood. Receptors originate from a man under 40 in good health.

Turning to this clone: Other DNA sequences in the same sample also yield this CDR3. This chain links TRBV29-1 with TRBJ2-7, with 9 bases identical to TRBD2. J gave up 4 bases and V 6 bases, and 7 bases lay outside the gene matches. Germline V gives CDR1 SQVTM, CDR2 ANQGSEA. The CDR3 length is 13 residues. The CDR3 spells CSVVAGVGYEQYF. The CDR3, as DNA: TGCAGCGTCGTAGCGGGAGTTGGTTACGAGCAGTACTTC.

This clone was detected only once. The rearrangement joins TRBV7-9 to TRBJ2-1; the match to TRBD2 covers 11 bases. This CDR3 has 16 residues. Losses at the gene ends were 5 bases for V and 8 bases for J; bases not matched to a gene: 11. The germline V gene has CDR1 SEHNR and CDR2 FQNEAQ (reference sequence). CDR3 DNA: TGTGCCAGCAGCACAGGGACTAGCGGACACCGGGATGAGCAGTTCTTC. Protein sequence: CASSTGTSGHRDEQFF.

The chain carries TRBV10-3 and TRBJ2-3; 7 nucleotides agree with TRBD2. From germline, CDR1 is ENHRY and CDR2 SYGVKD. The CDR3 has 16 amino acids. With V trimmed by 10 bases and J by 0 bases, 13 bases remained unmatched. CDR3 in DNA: TGTGCCACCCGTCATAGTGGACTAGGAAGCACAGATACGCAGTATTTT. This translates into CATRHSGLGSTDTQYF.

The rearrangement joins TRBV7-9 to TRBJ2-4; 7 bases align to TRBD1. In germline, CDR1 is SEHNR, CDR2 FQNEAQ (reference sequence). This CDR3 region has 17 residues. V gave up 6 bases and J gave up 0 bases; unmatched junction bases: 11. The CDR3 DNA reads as TGTGCCAGCAGTTCAATCCGGGACAGTCTAGCCAAAAACATTCAGTACTTC. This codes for CASSSIRDSLAKNIQYF. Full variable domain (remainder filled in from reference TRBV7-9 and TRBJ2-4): DTGVSQNPRHKITKRGQNVTFRCDPISEHNRLYWYRQTLGQGPEFLTYFQNEAQLEKSRLLSDRFSAERPKGSFSTLEIQRTEQGDSAMYLCASSSIRDSLAKNIQYFGAGTRLSVL.

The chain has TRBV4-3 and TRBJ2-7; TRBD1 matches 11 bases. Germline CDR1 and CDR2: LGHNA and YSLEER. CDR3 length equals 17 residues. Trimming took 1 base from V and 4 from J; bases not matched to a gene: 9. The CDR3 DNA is TGCGCCAGCAGCCAAGGGGGCTCGGGACAGGGGGGTTACGAGCAGTACTTC. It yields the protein CASSQGGSGQGGYEQYF.

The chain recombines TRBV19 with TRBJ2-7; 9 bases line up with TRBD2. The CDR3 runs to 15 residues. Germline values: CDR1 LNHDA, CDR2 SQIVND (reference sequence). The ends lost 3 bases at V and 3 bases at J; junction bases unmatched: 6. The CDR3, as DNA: TGTGCCAGTAGTATCCGGATAGCGGGGGTCTACGAGCAGTACTTC. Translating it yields CASSIRIAGVYEQYF.

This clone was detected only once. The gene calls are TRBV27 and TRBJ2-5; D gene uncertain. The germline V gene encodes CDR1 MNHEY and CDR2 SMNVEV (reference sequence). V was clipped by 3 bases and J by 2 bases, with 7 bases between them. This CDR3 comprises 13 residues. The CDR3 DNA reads TGTGCCAGCAGTTTCTTCCCACAAGAGACCCAGTACTTC. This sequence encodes CASSFFPQETQYF.

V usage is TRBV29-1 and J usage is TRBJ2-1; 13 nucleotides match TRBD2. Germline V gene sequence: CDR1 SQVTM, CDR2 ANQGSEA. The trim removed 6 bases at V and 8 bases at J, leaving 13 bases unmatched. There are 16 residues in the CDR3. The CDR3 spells CSVGTTSGRAFYEQFF. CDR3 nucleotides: TGCAGCGTGGGGACTACTAGCGGGAGGGCCTTTTATGAGCAGTTCTTC.

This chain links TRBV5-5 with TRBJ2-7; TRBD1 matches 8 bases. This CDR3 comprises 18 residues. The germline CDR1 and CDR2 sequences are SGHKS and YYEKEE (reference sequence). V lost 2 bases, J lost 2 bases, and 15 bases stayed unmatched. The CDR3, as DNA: TGTGCCAGCAGCTTTTTTTTCAGTCCGGGACAGGAAACCTACGAGCAGTACTTC. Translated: CASSFFFSPGQETYEQYF.

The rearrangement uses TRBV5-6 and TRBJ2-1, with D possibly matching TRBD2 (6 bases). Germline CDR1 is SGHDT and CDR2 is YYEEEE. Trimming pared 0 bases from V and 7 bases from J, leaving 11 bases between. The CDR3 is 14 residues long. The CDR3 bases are TGTGCCAGCAGCTTGGGGCTAGCGAGAAATGAGCAGTTCTTC. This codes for CASSLGLARNEQFF.

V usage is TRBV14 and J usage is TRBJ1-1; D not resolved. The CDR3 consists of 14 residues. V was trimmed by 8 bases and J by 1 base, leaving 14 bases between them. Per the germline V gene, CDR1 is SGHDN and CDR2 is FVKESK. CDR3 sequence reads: CASSKHVRNTEAFF. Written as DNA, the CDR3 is TGTGCCAGCTCCAAACATGTGAGGAACACTGAAGCTTTCTTT.